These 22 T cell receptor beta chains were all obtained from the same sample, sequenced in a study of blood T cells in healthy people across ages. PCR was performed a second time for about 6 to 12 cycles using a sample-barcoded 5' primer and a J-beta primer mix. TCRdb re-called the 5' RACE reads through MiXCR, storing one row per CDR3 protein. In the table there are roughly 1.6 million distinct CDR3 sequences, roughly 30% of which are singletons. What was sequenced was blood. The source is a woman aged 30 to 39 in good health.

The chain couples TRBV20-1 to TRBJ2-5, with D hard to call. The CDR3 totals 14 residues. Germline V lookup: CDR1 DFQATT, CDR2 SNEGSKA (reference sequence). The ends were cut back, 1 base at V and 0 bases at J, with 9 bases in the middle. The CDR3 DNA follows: TGCAGTGCTAGAGTTCCGGGTCACCAAGAGACCCAGTACTTC. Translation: CSARVPGHQETQYF.

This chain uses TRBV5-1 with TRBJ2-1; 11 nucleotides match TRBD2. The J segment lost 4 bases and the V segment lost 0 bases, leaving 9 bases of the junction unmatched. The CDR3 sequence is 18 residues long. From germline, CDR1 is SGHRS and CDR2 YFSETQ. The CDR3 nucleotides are TGCGCCAGCAGCTTGGTGCTAGCGGGAGGAATCCAGTACAATGAGCAGTTCTTC. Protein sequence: CASSLVLAGGIQYNEQFF.

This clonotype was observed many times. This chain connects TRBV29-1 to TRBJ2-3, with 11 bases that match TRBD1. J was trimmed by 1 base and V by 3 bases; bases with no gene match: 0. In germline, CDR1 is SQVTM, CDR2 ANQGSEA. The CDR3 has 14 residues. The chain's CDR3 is CSVEGQGGTDTQYF. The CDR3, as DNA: TGCAGCGTTGAGGGACAGGGGGGCACAGATACGCAGTATTTT.

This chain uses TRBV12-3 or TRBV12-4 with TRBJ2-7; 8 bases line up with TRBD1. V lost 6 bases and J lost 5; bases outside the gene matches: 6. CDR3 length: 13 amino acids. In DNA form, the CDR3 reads TGTGCCAGCAGACCCCAGGGGGCCCACGAGCAGTACTTC. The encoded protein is CASRPQGAHEQYF.

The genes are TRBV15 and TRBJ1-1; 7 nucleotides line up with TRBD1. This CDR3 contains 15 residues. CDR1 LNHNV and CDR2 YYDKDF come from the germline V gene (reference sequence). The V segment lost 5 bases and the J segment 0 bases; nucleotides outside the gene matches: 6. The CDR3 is CATSRPGGLNTEAFF. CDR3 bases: TGTGCCACCAGCCGCCCAGGGGGACTGAACACTGAAGCTTTCTTT.

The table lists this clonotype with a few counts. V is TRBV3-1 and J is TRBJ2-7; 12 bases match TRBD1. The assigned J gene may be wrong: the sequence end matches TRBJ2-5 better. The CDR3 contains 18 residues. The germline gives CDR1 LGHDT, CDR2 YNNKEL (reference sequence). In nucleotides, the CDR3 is TGTGCCAGCAGCCAAGATCTCCTGGCCGGGACAGGGGGCGAGACCCAGTACTTC. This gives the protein CASSQDLLAGTGGETQYF.

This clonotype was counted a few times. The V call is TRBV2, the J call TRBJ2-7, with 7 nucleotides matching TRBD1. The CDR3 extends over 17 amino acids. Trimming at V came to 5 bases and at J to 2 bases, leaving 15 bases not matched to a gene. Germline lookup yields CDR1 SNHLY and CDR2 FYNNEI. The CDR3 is CASSPLHRDRRTYEQYF. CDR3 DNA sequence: TGTGCCAGCAGTCCCCTCCATAGGGACAGACGTACCTACGAGCAGTACTTC.

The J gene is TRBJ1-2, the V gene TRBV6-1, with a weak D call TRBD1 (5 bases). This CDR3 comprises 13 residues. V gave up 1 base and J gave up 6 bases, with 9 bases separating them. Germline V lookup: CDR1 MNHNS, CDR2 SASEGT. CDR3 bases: TGTGCCAGCAGTGAAGGTCGGGGGGATGGCTACACCTTC. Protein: CASSEGRGDGYTF.

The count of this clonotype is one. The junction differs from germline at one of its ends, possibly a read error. CDR3 sequence: CTASSRATRSGKNIQYF. In DNA, the CDR3 is TGCACTGCTTCCTCGCGTGCGACCAGAAGTGGCAAAAACATTCAGTACTTC. The V gene is TRBV20-1, the J gene TRBJ2-4; D uncertain. This CDR3 has 17 amino acids. The germline gives CDR1 DFQATT, CDR2 SNEGSKA (reference sequence).

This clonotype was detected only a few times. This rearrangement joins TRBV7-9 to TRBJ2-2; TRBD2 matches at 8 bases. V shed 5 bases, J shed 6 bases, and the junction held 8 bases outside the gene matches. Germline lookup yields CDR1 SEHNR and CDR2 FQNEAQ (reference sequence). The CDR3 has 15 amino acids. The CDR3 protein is CASSQSGRSAGELFF. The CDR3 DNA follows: TGTGCCAGCAGCCAGAGCGGGAGAAGCGCCGGGGAGCTGTTTTTT.

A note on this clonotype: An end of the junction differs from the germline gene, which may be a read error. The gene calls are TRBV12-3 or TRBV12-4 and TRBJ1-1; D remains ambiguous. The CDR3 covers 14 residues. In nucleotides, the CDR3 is TGTGCCAACAGTTTAGGAGGAGGGAACACTGAAGCTTTCTTT. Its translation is CANSLGGGNTEAFF.

Written as DNA, the CDR3 is TGCGCCAGCAGCACCTACCCAACAGGGTCTGATAGCAATCAGCCCCAGCATTTT. Translation: CASSTYPTGSDSNQPQHF. The genes are TRBV4-1 and TRBJ1-5, with D tentatively TRBD1 (6 bases). The CDR3 is 18 residues long. CDR1 and CDR2 from the germline V gene are MGHRA and YSYEKL. The V gene lost 5 bases and the J gene lost 0 bases, with 20 bases spanning the gap.

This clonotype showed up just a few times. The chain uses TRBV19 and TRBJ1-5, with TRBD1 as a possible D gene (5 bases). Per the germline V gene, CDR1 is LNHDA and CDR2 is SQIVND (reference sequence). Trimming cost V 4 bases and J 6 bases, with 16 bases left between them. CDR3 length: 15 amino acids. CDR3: CASSTGPGVGQPQHF. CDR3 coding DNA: TGTGCCAGTAGTACCGGTCCGGGGGTGGGTCAGCCCCAGCATTTT.

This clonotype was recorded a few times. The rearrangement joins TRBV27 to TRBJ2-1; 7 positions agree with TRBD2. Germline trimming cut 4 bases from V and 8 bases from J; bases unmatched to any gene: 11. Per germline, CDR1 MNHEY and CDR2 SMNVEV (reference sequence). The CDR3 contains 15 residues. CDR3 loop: CASSSGGGWSDEQFF. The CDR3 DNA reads TGTGCCAGCAGTTCGGGAGGAGGGTGGTCCGATGAGCAGTTCTTC.

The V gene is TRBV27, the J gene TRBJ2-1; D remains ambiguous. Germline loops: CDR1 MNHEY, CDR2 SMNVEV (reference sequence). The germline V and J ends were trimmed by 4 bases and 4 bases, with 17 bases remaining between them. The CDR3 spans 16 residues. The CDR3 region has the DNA TGTGCCAGCAGTTCTCTTTCCTTACGAACGTACAATGAGCAGTTCTTC. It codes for CASSSLSLRTYNEQFF.

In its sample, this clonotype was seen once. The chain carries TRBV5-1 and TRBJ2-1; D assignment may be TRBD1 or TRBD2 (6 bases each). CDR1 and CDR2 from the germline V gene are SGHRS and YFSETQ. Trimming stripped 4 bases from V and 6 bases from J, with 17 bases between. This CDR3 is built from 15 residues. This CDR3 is CASSLLSEGGNEQFF. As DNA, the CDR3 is TGCGCCAGCAGCCTGTTATCAGAGGGGGGCAATGAGCAGTTCTTC.

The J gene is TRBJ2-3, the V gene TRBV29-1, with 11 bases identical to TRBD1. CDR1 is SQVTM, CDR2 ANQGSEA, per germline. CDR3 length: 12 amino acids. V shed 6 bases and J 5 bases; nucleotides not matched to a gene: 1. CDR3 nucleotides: TGCAGCGTCGGGACAGGGGGAGATACGCAGTATTTT. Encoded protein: CSVGTGGDTQYF.

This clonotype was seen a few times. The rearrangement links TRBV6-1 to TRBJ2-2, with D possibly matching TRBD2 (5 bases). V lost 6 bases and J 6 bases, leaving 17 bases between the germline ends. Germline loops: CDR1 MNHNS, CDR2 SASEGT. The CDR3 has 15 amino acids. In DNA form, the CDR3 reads TGTGCCAGCAGCCCACAAGGGAGAGGTTCCGGGGAGCTGTTTTTT. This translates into CASSPQGRGSGELFF.

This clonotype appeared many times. The CDR3 region is CSVEFLGPYGYTF. CDR3 nucleotide sequence: TGCAGCGTTGAGTTTCTGGGTCCCTATGGCTACACCTTC. The rearrangement joins TRBV29-1 to TRBJ1-2; D uncertain. Trimming pared 3 bases from V and 4 bases from J, leaving 12 bases between. The CDR3 length is 13 residues. In germline, CDR1 is SQVTM, CDR2 ANQGSEA.

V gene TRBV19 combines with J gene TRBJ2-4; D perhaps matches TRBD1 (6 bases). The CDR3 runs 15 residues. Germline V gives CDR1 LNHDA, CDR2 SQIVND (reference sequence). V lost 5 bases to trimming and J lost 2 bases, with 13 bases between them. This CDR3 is CASSLTQGTKNIQYF. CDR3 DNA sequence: TGTGCCAGTAGTTTAACGCAGGGGACCAAAAACATTCAGTACTTC.

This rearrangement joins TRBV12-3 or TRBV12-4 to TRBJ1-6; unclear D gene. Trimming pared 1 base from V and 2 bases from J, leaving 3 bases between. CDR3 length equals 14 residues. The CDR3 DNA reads TGTGCCAGCAGTTTAGGGACCTATAATTCACCCCTCCACTTT. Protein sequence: CASSLGTYNSPLHF.

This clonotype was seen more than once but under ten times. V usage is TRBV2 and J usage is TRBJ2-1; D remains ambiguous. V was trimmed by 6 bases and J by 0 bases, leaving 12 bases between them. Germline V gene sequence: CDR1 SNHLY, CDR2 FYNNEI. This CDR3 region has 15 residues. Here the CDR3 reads CASSGRIGSYNEQFF. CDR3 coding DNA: TGTGCCAGCAGCGGACGGATCGGCTCCTACAATGAGCAGTTCTTC.